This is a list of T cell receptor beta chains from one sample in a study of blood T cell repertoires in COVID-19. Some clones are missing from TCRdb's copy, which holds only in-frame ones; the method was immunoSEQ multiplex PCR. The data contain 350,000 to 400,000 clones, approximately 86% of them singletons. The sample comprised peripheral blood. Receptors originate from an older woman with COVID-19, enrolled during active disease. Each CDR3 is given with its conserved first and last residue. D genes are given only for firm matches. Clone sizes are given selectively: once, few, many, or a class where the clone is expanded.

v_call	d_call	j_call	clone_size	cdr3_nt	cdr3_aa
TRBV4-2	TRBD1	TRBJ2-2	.	TGTGCCAGCAGCCCGCGACAGGGTAACGGGGAGCTGTTTTTT	CASSPRQGNGELFF
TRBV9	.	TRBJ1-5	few	TGTGCCAGCAGCGTAGAAGGGGCTTATCAGCCCCAGCATTTT	CASSVEGAYQPQHF
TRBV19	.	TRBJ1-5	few	TGTGCCAGCCGCAGGGGTGTAGGCAATCAGCCCCAGCATTTT	CASRRGVGNQPQHF
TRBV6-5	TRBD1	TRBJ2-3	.	TGTGCCAGCAGTTTCGGGACAGGGCTCACAGATACGCAGTATTTT	CASSFGTGLTDTQYF
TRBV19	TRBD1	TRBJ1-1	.	TGTGCCAGTAGTGTGGGGGCAGGGGGGAAGACTGAAGCTTTCTTT	CASSVGAGGKTEAFF
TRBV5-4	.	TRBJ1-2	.	TGTGCCAGCAGCTTGTTGCAGGGTCAGGGCTATGGCTACACCTTC	CASSLLQGQGYGYTF
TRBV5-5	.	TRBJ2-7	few	TGTGCCAGCAGCTTTGGTCCCAAGAGCTCCTACGAGCAGTACTTC	CASSFGPKSSYEQYF
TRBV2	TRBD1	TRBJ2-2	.	TGTGCCAGCACTGGGACAGTTACGAACACCGGGGAGCTGTTTTTT	CASTGTVTNTGELFF
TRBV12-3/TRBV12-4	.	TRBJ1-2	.	TGTGCCAGCAGTTTTGCTAGCGATGGCTACACCTTC	CASSFASDGYTF
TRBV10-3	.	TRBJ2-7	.	TGTGCCATCAGGACAGCTGAAACCTACGAGCAGTACTTC	CAIRTAETYEQYF
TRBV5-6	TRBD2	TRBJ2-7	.	TGTGCCAGCAGCTTGGCGTTGCTAGCGGAAAGCTCCTACGAGCAGTACTTC	CASSLALLAESSYEQYF
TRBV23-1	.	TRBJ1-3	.	TGCGCCAGCAGTCAATCCGGTATCTCAGGGGAATGGTCTGGAAACACCATATATTTT	CASSQSGISGEWSGNTIYF
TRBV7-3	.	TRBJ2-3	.	TGTGCCAGCAGCCTTAACACCGTAACAGATACGCAGTATTTT	CASSLNTVTDTQYF
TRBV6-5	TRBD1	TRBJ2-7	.	TGTGCCAGCAGCGGAATGGGACAGAGCTCCTACGAGCAGTACTTC	CASSGMGQSSYEQYF
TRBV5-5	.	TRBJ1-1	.	TGTGCCAGCAGCTTGCTTAGGACAAGTACCTCGAACACTGAAGCTTTCTTT	CASSLLRTSTSNTEAFF
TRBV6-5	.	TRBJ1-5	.	TGTGCCAGCAGTTTCGCAGGGGAGGGGCAGCCCCAGCATTTT	CASSFAGEGQPQHF
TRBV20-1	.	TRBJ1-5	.	TGCAGTGCTAGTGAGGGCCTGGGGGGTGGGCAGCCCCAGCATTTT	CSASEGLGGGQPQHF
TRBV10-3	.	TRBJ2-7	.	TGTGCCATCAGACCCCGGGACACCTCCTACGAGCAGTACTTC	CAIRPRDTSYEQYF
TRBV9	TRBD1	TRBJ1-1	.	TGTGCCAGCAGCTCGAGACAGGGGGCAGGCACTGAAGCTTTCTTT	CASSSRQGAGTEAFF
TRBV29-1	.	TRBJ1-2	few	TGCAGCGTTGAAGAGGATGAGGGAGTCTATGGCTACACCTTC	CSVEEDEGVYGYTF
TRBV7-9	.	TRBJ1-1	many	TGTGCCAGCACCCGGGTCACAGGCCAGGGCCCGAACACTGAAGCTTTCTTT	CASTRVTGQGPNTEAFF
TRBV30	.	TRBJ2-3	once	TGTGCCTGGAGTGTTTCGAGGGTATCAGATACGCAGTATTTT	CAWSVSRVSDTQYF
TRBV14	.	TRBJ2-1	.	TGTGCCAGCAGCCGTTACTTAGCGATTGAGCAGTTCTTC	CASSRYLAIEQFF
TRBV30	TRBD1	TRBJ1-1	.	TGTGCCTGGAGTCCACAGGGGGCCAAAGCTTTCTTT	CAWSPQGAKAFF
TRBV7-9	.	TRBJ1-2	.	TGTGCCAGCAGCTTACGGGGAGGGCAGAACTATGGCTACACCTTC	CASSLRGGQNYGYTF
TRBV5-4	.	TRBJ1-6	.	TGTGCCAGCAGCCCCGGACTGTCGAATTCACCCCTCCACTTT	CASSPGLSNSPLHF
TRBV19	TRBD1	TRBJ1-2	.	TGTGCCAGTAACATGGGGGACAGGCCCTATGGCTACACCTTC	CASNMGDRPYGYTF
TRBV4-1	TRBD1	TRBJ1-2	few	TGCGCCAGCAGCTCCCGGGCGGGGGGACAGGGGAGAAGTAAGGGCTACACCTTC	CASSSRAGGQGRSKGYTF
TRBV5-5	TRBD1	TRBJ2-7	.	TGTGCCAGCAGCTTGACTTGGACAGGAGCCGACGAGCAGTACTTC	CASSLTWTGADEQYF
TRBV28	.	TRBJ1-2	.	TGTGCCAGCAGTTTACCGGAACGAAGTGGAGTCCCGGACACCTTC	CASSLPERSGVPDTF
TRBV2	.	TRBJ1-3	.	TGTGCCAGCAGTGTAGGAGGGGCTGGAAACACCATATATTTT	CASSVGGAGNTIYF
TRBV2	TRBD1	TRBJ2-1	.	TGTGCCAGCAGTGATTACAGGGGAAATGAGCAGTTCTTC	CASSDYRGNEQFF
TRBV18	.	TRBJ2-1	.	TGTGCCAGCTCACCAGAGGTCCCCGTCGGCTACAATGAGCAGTTCTTC	CASSPEVPVGYNEQFF
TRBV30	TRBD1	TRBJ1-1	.	TGTGCCTGGACCCCGGGACAGAGACAAGCTTTCTTT	CAWTPGQRQAFF
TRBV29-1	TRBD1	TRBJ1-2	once	TGCAGCGTCGGGGACAGGGCGCGCTATGGCTACACCTTC	CSVGDRARYGYTF
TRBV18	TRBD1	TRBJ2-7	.	TGTGCCAGCTCACCCGGGACAGGCATCTACGAGCAGTACTTC	CASSPGTGIYEQYF
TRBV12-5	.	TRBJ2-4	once	TGTGCTAGTGGTTTGGTACTCGGTCGAGATATAGCCAAAAACATTCAGTACTTC	CASGLVLGRDIAKNIQYF
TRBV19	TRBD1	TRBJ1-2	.	TGTGCCAGCGCCGGGACAGGGGACTTTGGGTGCACCTTC	CASAGTGDFGCTF
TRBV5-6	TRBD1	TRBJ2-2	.	TGTGCCAGCCGGACAGGGTCGGTCGGGGAGCTGTTTTTT	CASRTGSVGELFF